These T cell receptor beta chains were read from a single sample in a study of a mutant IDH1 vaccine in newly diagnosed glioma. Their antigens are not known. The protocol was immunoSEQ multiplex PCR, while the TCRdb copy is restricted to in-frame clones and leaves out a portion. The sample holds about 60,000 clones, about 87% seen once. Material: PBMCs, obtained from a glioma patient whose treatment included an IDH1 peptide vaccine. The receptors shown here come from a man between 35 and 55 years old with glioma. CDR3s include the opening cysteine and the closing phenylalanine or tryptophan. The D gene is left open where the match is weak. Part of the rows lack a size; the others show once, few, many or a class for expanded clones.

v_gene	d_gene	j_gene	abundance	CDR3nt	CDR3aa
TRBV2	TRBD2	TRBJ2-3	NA	TGTGCCAGCAGTCCCCCGGTCGGGGCGGGAGGAGGAGCAGATACGCAGTATTTT	CASSPPVGAGGGADTQYF
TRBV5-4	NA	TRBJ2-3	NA	TGTGCCAGCAGCACTTGGGACGAGGGGACGGATACGCAGTATTTT	CASSTWDEGTDTQYF
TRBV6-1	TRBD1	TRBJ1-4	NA	TGTGCCAGCAGTGGGGGACAGGAGAATGAAAAACTGTTTTTT	CASSGGQENEKLFF
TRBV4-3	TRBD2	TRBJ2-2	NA	TGCGCCAGCAGCCAAGTTGGAGTAGCGGGAGCGGGCGGGGAGCTGTTTTTT	CASSQVGVAGAGGELFF
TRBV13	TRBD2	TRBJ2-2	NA	TGTGCCAGCAGCCGCGGGAGACCCACCGGGGAGCTGTTTTTT	CASSRGRPTGELFF
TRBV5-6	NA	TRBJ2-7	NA	TGTGCCAGCAGCTTGGTCAGGGTAGGCGAGCAGTACTTC	CASSLVRVGEQYF
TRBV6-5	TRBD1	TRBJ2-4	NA	TGTGCCAGCAGTCTGGCCGGGACAGGAAAAAACATTCAGTACTTC	CASSLAGTGKNIQYF
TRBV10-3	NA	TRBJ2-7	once	TGTGCCATCAGCCCCTCGACCACCTTGACTATCGGGGAGCAGTACTTC	CAISPSTTLTIGEQYF
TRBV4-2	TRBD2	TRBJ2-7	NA	TGTGCCAGCAGCCAAGAGATCCAGCGGGGCTACGAGCAGTACTTC	CASSQEIQRGYEQYF
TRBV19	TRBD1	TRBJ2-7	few	TGTGCCAGTAGCCAACAGGGGGGTGGCGAGCAGTACTTC	CASSQQGGGEQYF
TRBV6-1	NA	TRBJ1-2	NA	TGTGCCAGCAGTGAAGCGAGCGGTCAGGGCCTCTATGGCTACACCTTC	CASSEASGQGLYGYTF
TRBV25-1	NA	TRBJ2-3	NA	TGTGCCAGCAGTGGAACCTTGACAGATACGCAGTATTTT	CASSGTLTDTQYF
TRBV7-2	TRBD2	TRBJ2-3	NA	TGTGCCAGCAGCTTGGGACTAGCGGGAGGTGATACGCAGTATTTT	CASSLGLAGGDTQYF
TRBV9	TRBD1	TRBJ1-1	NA	TGTGCCAGCGGGGACAGGCTGAACACTGAAGCTTTCTTT	CASGDRLNTEAFF
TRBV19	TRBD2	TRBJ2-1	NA	TGTGCCAGTAGTATAGACGGGGGGGCCTACAATGAGCAGTTCTTC	CASSIDGGAYNEQFF
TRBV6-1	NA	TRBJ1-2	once	TGTGCCAGCAGGCAGATTGATCGCTACACCTTC	CASRQIDRYTF
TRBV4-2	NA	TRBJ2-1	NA	TGTGCCAGCAGCCAAGGGTCTATAGCGGCTGATCAGTTCTTC	CASSQGSIAADQFF